The clone carrying this T cell receptor beta chain was counted a few times. As yet, its antigen is unknown. Primers included in the PCR were 60 Vbeta and 13 Jbeta primers. Here immunoSEQ multiplex PCR was the method, and the copy in TCRdb shows in-frame clones only, minus some. The sample lists 150,000 or so clones, over 75% seen once, with 5% to 7% in the top ten. This sample was included in a study of cytomegalovirus exposure and HLA in healthy donors. Study-level results: TCR beta chain V- and J-gene trimming was linked, in a later analysis, to a missense variant in DCLRE1C.

The ends lost 5 bases at V and 5 bases at J; junction bases unmatched: 7. Germline V CDR1 and CDR2: SGHTA, FQGTGA. The CDR3 totals 15 residues. V and J are TRBV7-3 and TRBJ2-1; 9 bases fit TRBD2. The sample taken for sequencing was PBMCs. The sequence came from a man aged 35 to 55 in good health and CMV-seropositive. The CDR3 nucleotides are TGTGCCAGCAGCCCTCAGACTAGCGGAAACAATGAGCAGTTCTTC. It is translated as CASSPQTSGNNEQFF.